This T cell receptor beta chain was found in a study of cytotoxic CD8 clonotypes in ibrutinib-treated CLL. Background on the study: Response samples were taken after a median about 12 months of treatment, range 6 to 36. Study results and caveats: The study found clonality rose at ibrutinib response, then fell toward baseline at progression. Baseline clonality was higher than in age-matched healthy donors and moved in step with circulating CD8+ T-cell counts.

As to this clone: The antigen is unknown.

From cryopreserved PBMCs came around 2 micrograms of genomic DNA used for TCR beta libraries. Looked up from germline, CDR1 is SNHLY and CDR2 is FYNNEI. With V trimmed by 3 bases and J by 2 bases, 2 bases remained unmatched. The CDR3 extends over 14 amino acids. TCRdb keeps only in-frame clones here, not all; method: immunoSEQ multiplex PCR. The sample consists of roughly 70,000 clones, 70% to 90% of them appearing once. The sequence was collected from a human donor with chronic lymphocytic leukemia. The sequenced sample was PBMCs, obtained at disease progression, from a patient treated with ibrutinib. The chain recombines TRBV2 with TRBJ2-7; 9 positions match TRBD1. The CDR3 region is CASSEGTGTYEQYF. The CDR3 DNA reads TGTGCCAGCAGTGAGGGGACAGGGACCTACGAGCAGTACTTC.